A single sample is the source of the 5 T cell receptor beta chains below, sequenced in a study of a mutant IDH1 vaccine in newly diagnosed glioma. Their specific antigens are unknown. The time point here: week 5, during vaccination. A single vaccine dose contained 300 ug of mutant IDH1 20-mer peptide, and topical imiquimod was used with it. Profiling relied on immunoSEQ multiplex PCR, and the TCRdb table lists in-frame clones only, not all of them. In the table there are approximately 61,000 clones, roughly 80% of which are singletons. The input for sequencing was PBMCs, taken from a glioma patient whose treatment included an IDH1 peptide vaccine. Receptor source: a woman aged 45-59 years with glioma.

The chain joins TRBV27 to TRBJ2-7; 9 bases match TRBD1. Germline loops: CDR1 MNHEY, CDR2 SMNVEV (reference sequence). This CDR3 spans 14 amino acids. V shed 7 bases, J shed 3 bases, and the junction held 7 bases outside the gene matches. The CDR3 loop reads CASTGTGKLYEQYF. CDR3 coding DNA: TGTGCCAGCACCGGGACAGGGAAACTCTACGAGCAGTACTTC.

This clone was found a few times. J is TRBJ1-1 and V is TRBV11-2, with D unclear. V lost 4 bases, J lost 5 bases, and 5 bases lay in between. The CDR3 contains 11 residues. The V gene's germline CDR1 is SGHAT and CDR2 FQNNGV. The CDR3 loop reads CASSSRTEAFF. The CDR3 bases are TGTGCCAGCAGCTCGCGGACTGAAGCTTTCTTT.

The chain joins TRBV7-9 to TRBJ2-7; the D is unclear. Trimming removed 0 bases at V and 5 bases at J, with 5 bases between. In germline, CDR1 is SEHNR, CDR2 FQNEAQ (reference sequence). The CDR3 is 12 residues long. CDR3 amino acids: CASSLAGDEQYF. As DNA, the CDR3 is TGTGCCAGCAGCTTAGCTGGGGACGAGCAGTACTTC.

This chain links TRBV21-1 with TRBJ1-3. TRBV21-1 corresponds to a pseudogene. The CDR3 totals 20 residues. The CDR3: CASSKVEPRLGAEIGNTIYF. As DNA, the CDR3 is TGTGCCAGCAGCAAAGTGGAGCCACGCCTGGGAGCGGAGATTGGAAACACCATATATTTT.

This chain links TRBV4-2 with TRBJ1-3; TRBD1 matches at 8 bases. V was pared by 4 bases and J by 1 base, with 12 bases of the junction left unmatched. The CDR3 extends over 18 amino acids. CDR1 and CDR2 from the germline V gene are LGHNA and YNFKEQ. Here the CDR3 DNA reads TGTGCCAGCAGCCTGATATCAGGGGGCTTTACTTCTGGAAACACCATATATTTT. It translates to CASSLISGGFTSGNTIYF.